This T cell receptor beta chain was identified during a study of shared clonotypes between healthy human individuals. The naive CD8 subset, CD45RO-negative cells positively selected for CCR7, excluded terminally differentiated effector memory CD45RA+ cells. Sequencing used immunoSEQ multiplex PCR; TCRdb keeps in-frame clones, though not all of them. The sample gives almost 700,000 clones, 92% of which show up once; approximately 24% is in the top ten. Germline V lookup: CDR1 SGHKS, CDR2 YYEKEE (reference sequence). Trimming took off 3 bases at V and 6 bases at J, with 23 bases between the two ends. The CDR3 has 17 amino acids.

This TCR was recovered from a man in his thirties or forties in good health. The V and J genes are TRBV5-5 and TRBJ2-3; D is possibly TRBD2 (6 bases). Material: naive CD8+ T cells sorted from blood. CDR3 residues: CASSSRFGSGPLDTQYF. The CDR3 bases are TGTGCCAGCAGCTCCCGTTTTGGAAGCGGGCCTTTGGATACGCAGTATTTT.